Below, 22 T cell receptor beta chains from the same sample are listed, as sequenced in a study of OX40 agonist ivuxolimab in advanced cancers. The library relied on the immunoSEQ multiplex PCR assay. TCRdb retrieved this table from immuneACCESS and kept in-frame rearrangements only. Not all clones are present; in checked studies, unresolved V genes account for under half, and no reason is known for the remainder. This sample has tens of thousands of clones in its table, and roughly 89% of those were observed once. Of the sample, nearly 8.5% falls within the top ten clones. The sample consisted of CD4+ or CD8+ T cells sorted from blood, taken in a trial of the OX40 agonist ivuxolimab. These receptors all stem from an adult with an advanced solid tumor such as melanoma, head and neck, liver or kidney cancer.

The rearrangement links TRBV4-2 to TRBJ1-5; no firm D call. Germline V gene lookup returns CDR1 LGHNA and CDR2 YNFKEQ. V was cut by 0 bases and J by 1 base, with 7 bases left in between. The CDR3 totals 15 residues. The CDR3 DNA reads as TGTGCCAGCAGCCAAGACCGAACAAGCAATCAGCCCCAGCATTTT. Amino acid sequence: CASSQDRTSNQPQHF.

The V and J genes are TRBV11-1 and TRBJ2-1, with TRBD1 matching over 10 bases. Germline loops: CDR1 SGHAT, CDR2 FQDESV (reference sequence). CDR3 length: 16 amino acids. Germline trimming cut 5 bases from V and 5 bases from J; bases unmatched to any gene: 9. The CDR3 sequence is CASSPAPGQGNNEQFF. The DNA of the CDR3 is TGTGCCAGCAGCCCGGCTCCGGGACAGGGGAACAATGAGCAGTTCTTC. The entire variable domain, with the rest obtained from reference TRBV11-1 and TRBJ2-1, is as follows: EAEVAQSPRYKITEKSQAVAFWCDPISGHATLYWYRQILGQGPELLVQFQDESVVDDSQLPKDRFSAERLKGVDSTLKIQPAELGDSAMYLCASSPAPGQGNNEQFFGPGTRLTVL.

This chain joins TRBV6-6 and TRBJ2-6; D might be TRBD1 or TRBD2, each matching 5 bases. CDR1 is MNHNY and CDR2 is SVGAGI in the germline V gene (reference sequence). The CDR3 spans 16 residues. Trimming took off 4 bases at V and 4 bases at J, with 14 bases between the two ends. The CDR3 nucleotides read TGTGCCAGCAGTTTTACTGGGACGGGAGGGGCCAACGTCCTGACTTTC. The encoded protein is CASSFTGTGGANVLTF.

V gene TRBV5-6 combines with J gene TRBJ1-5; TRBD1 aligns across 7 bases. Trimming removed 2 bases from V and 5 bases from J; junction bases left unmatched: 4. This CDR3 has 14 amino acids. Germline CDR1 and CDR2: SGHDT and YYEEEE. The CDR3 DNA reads TGTGCCAGCAGCTTCAGGGGGAAGGATCAGCCCCAGCATTTT. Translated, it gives CASSFRGKDQPQHF.

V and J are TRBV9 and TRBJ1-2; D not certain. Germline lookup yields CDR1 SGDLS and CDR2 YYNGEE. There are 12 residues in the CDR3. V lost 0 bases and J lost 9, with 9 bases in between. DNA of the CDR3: TGTGCCAGCAGCGTAGACCAGCTAAGCTACACCTTC. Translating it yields CASSVDQLSYTF.

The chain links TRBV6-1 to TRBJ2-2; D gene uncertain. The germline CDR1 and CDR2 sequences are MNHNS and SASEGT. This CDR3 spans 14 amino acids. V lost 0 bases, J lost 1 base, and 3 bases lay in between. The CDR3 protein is CASSEALNTGELFF. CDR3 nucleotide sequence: TGTGCCAGCAGTGAAGCGCTGAACACCGGGGAGCTGTTTTTT.

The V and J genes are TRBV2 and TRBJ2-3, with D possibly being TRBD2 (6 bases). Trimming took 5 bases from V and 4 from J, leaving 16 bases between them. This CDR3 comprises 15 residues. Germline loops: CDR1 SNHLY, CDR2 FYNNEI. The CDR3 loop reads CASSPHGGRSDTQYF. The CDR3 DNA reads TGTGCCAGCAGTCCCCACGGGGGAAGATCAGATACGCAGTATTTT.

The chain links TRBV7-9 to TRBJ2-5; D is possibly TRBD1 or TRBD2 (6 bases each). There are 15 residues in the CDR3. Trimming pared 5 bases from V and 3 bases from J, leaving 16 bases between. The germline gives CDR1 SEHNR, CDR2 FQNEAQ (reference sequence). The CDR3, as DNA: TGTGCCAGCAGCCCCGACAGGAGGGGTAAAGAGACCCAGTACTTC. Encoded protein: CASSPDRRGKETQYF.

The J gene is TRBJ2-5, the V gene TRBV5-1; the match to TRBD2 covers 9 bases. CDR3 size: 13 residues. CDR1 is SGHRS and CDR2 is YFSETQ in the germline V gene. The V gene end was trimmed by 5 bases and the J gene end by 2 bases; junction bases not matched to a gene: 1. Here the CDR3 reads CASRRGGQETQYF. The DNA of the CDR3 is TGCGCCAGCAGGCGGGGGGGACAAGAGACCCAGTACTTC.

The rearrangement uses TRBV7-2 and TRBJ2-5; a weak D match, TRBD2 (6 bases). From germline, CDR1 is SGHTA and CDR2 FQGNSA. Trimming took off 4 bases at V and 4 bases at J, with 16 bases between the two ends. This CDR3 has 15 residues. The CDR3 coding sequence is TGTGCCAGCAGCTCCCGGGGGTTGGCAAGAGAGACCCAGTACTTC. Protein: CASSSRGLARETQYF.

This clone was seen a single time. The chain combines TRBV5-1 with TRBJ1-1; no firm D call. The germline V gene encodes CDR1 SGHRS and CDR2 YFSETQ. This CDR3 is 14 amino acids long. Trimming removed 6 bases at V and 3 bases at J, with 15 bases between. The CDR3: CASMVGQWDTEAFF. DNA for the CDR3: TGCGCCAGCATGGTAGGCCAATGGGACACTGAAGCTTTCTTT.

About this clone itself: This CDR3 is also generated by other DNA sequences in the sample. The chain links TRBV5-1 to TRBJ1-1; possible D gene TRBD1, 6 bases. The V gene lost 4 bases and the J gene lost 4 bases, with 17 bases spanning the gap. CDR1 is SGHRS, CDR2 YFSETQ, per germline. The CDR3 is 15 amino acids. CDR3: CASSPLGGRGTEAFF. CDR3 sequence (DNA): TGCGCCAGCAGCCCCCTAGGGGGAAGGGGCACTGAAGCTTTCTTT.

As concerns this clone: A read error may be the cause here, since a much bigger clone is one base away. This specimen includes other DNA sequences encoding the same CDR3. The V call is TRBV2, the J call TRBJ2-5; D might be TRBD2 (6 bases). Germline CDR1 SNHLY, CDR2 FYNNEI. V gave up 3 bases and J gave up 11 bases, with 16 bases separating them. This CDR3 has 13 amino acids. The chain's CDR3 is CASSEGREGTQYF. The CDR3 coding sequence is TGTGCCAGCAGTGAGGGCAGGGAAGGGACTCAGTACTTC.

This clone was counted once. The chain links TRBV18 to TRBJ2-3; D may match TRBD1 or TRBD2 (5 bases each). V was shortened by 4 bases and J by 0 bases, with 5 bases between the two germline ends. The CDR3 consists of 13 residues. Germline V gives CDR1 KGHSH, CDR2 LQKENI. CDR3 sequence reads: CASSRDSTDTQYF. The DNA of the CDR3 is TGTGCCAGCTCACGGGACAGCACAGATACGCAGTATTTT.

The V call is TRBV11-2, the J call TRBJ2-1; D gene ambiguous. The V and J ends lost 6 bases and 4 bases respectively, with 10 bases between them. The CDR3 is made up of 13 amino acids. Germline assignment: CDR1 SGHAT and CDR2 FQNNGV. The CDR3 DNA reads TGTGCCAGCAGTGGCCTGGGATACAATGAGCAGTTCTTC. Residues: CASSGLGYNEQFF. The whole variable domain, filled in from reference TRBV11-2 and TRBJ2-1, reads EAGVAQSPRYKIIEKRQSVAFWCNPISGHATLYWYQQILGQGPKLLIQFQNNGVVDDSQLPKDRFSAERLKGVDSTLKIQPAKLEDSAVYLCASSGLGYNEQFFGPGTRLTVL.

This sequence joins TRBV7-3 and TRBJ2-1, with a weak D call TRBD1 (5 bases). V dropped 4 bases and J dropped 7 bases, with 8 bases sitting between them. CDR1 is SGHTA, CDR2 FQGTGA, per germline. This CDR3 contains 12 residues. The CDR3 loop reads CASSSGQNEQFF. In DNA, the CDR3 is TGTGCCAGCAGCTCAGGACAAAATGAGCAGTTCTTC.

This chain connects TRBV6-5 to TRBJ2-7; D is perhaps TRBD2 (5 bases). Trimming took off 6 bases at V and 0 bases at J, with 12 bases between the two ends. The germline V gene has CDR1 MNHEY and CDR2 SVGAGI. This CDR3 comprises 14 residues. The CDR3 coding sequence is TGTGCCAGCAGACGCCCGGGAACCTCCTACGAGCAGTACTTC. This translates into CASRRPGTSYEQYF.

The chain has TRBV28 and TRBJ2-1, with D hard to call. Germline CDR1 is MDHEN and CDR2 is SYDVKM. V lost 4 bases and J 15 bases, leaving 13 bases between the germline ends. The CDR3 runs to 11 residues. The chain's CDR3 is CASSSYLGLFF. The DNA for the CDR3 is TGTGCCAGCAGTTCGTACTTAGGGCTGTTCTTC. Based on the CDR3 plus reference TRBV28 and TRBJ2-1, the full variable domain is DVKVTQSSRYLVKRTGEKVFLECVQDMDHENMFWYRQDPGLGLRLIYFSYDVKMKEKGDIPEGYSVSREKKERFSLILESASTNQTSMYLCASSSYLGLFFGPGTRLTVL.

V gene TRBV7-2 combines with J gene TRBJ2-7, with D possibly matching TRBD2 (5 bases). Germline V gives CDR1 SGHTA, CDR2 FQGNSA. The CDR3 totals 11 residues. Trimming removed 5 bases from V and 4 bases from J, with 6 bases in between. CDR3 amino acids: CASSPGYEQYF. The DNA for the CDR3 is TGTGCCAGCAGCCCGGGGTACGAGCAGTACTTC.

The CDR3 spells CASSEAGGTDTQYF. Written as DNA, the CDR3 is TGTGCCAGCAGTGAAGCGGGGGGCACAGATACGCAGTATTTT. The chain joins TRBV6-1 to TRBJ2-3; the D call may be TRBD1 or TRBD2 (5 bases each). Germline V CDR1 and CDR2: MNHNS, SASEGT. Between the trimmed V and J ends, which lost 0 bases and 1 base, there was a span of 5 bases. The CDR3 length is 14 residues.

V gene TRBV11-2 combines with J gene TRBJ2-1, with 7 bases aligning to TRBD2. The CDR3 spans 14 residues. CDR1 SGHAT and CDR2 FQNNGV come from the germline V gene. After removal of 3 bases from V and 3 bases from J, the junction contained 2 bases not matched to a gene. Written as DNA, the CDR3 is TGTGCCAGCAGCTTGGGGGACTACTACAATGAGCAGTTCTTC. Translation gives CASSLGDYYNEQFF.

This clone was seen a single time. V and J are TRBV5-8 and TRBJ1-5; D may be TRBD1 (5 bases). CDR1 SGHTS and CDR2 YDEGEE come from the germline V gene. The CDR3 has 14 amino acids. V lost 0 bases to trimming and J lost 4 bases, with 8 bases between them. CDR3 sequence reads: CASSLGDGNQPQHF. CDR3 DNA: TGTGCCAGCAGCTTGGGGGACGGTAATCAGCCCCAGCATTTT.